In its sample, the clone carrying this T cell receptor (beta chain) is medium-sized. Its antigen is still unknown. These data belong to a study of spatial heterogeneity in lung cancer. The germline CDR1 and CDR2 sequences are MDHEN and SYDVKM. The CDR3 is made up of 15 amino acids. V lost 6 bases and J lost 8; bases outside the gene matches: 9. From the 5' RACE reads, TCRdb called clonotypes with MiXCR, one entry per CDR3 protein. The table has 7,500 to 8,000 distinct CDR3 sequences, around 6.7% seen once; the top ten hold 15% to 20%. Study-wide results and limits: It was found that expanded intratumoral alpha and beta TCR counts tracked tumor mutation counts.

The time point here: sample taken at primary tumor resection. The sequence derives from a female donor with early-stage non-small cell lung cancer. The source material was lung tumor tissue, sampled at surgery. The rearrangement links TRBV28 to TRBJ1-4, with 10 nucleotides matching TRBD1. The CDR3 nucleotides are TGTGCCAGCAGAGCCTGGGACAGGGGCCCCGAAAAACTGTTTTTT. This encodes CASRAWDRGPEKLFF.